The 3 T cell receptor beta chains presented below share a single source sample, sequenced in a study of T cell responses to AZD1222 COVID-19 vaccine. Sequenced by immunoSEQ multiplex PCR; TCRdb stores in-frame clones only, minus some. The sample lists 95,000 to 130,000 clones, about 90% occurring once. The sample was peripheral blood, taken on day 0 of AZD1222 vaccination. Every receptor here comes from an adult in good health.

The gene calls are TRBV5-1 and TRBJ2-1; 7 bases fit TRBD2. The CDR3 is made up of 16 amino acids. From germline, CDR1 is SGHRS and CDR2 YFSETQ. The V segment lost 0 bases and the J segment 0 bases; nucleotides outside the gene matches: 3. Here the CDR3 DNA reads TGCGCCAGCAGCTTGGCTAGCGGAAGCTCCTACAATGAGCAGTTCTTC. It translates to CASSLASGSSYNEQFF.

The V gene is TRBV12-3 or TRBV12-4, the J gene TRBJ2-7; D ambiguous. The CDR3 has 13 residues. V gave up 0 bases and J gave up 0 bases, with 3 bases separating them. CDR3 residues: CASSLALSYEQYF. CDR3 coding DNA: TGTGCCAGCAGTTTAGCCCTCTCCTACGAGCAGTACTTC.

This chain connects TRBV5-1 to TRBJ1-3; the D gene is possibly TRBD1 (5 bases). In germline, CDR1 is SGHRS, CDR2 YFSETQ. CDR3 length equals 14 residues. The ends were cut back, 5 bases at V and 2 bases at J, with 11 bases in the middle. The CDR3 loop reads CASRQAPAGNTIYF. CDR3 sequence (DNA): TGCGCCAGCAGACAGGCACCGGCTGGAAACACCATATATTTT.